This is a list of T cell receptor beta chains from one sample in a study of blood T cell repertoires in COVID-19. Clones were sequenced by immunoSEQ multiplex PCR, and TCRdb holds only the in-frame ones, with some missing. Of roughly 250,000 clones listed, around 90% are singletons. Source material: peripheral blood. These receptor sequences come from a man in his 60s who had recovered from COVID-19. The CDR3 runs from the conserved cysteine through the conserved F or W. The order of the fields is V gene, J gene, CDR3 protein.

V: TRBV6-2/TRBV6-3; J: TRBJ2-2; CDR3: CASSKRLTTGELFF
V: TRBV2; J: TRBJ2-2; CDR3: CASSLTGATNTGELFF
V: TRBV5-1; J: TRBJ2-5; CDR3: CASSGTGGAETQYF
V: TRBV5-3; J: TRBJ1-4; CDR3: CARSLGQIATNEKLFF
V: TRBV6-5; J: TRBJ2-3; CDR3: CASSYAGVMTDTQYF
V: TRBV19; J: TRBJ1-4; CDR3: CASSPNRGGNEKLFF
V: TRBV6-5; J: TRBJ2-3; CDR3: CASTRAGTDTQYF
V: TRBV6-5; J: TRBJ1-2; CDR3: CASRHLYGYTF
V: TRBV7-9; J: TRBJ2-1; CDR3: CASSKGQGANNEQFF
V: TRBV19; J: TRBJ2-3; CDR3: CASSTQGSTDTQYF